The 11 T cell receptor beta chains below were found in one sample sequenced in a study of T-cell memory formation after mild COVID-19. TCRdb recomputed calls from the 5' RACE reads with MiXCR, one row per CDR3 protein. This table holds about 450,000 distinct CDR3 sequences, 23% found once. The sequencing input was PBMCs or a T cell subset sorted from them (not recorded which). The receptors come from an adult woman who had mild COVID-19 (a few samples of this study predate the infection). Cell type and time point are not known.

This chain links TRBV25-1 with TRBJ1-2; D perhaps matches TRBD1 (6 bases). CDR1 is MGHDK and CDR2 is SYGVNS in the germline V gene. The ends were cut back, 3 bases at V and 4 bases at J, with 9 bases in the middle. This CDR3 contains 13 residues. CDR3 sequence: CASSEAGVYGYTF. The CDR3 DNA follows: TGTGCCAGCAGTGAGGCAGGGGTCTATGGCTACACCTTC.

This chain connects TRBV12-3 or TRBV12-4 to TRBJ2-7; 7 nucleotides line up with TRBD1. The CDR3 runs 14 residues. Trimming took 5 bases from V and 9 from J; bases not matched to a gene: 13. CDR3 sequence: CASSPPRDRPTQYF. DNA for the CDR3: TGTGCCAGCAGTCCCCCCCGGGACAGACCCACGCAGTACTTC.

This chain joins TRBV5-1 and TRBJ2-7; TRBD1 agrees at 11 bases. J gave up 6 bases and V 0 bases, and 8 bases lay outside the gene matches. The CDR3 runs to 16 residues. The germline V gene has CDR1 SGHRS and CDR2 YFSETQ. CDR3 loop: CASSLALGQGASEQYF. CDR3 DNA: TGCGCCAGCAGCTTGGCCCTAGGACAGGGGGCCTCCGAGCAGTACTTC.

The chain employs TRBV19 and TRBJ2-7; 8 bases are a match to TRBD1. The CDR3 has 15 amino acids. J was trimmed by 0 bases and V by 5 bases; bases with no gene match: 6. Germline CDR1 and CDR2: LNHDA and SQIVND (reference sequence). CDR3 bases: TGTGCCAGTAGTGTCCCCGGGACAGGCTCCTACGAGCAGTACTTC. It translates to CASSVPGTGSYEQYF.

This clonotype was counted at least ten times. The V and J genes are TRBV10-3 and TRBJ1-1; TRBD1 is a possible D gene (5 bases). This CDR3 is built from 15 residues. The V end was cut by 4 bases, the J end by 0 bases, with 12 bases between. Germline-derived CDR1 and CDR2 are ENHRY and SYGVKD. The CDR3: CAISAERGMNTEAFF. CDR3 coding DNA: TGTGCCATCAGTGCAGAAAGGGGTATGAACACTGAAGCTTTCTTT.

In its sample, this clonotype was seen a few times. The chain couples TRBV27 to TRBJ2-5, with a weak D call TRBD1 (6 bases). V was shortened by 5 bases and J by 2 bases, with 15 bases between the two germline ends. CDR1 is MNHEY and CDR2 is SMNVEV in the germline V gene (reference sequence). The CDR3 totals 15 residues. CDR3 coding DNA: TGTGCCAGCAGTCATCAGGGGTGGAGTCAAGAGACCCAGTACTTC. Translating gives CASSHQGWSQETQYF.

This rearrangement joins TRBV4-1 to TRBJ2-2; D is unresolved. The CDR3 runs to 15 residues. Germline V gives CDR1 MGHRA, CDR2 YSYEKL. V lost 2 bases to trimming and J lost 7 bases, with 14 bases between them. CDR3 region: CASSQTRAPNGELFF. The CDR3 DNA follows: TGCGCCAGCAGCCAAACCCGGGCACCAAACGGGGAGCTGTTTTTT.

The chain combines TRBV29-1 with TRBJ2-1, with a weak D call TRBD2 (6 bases). The V gene lost 2 bases and the J gene lost 4 bases, with 9 bases spanning the gap. Germline loops: CDR1 SQVTM, CDR2 ANQGSEA. There are 13 residues in the CDR3. The CDR3 sequence is CSVELGGYNEQFF. The CDR3 bases are TGCAGCGTTGAATTGGGGGGATACAATGAGCAGTTCTTC.

The chain is built from TRBV2 and TRBJ2-5, with D uncertain. Germline CDR1 is SNHLY and CDR2 is FYNNEI. CDR3 length: 13 residues. Between the trimmed V and J ends, which lost 4 bases and 5 bases, there was a span of 11 bases. The CDR3, as DNA: TGTGCCAGCAGTGTGTTAGTATTCGAGACCCAGTACTTC. Its protein is CASSVLVFETQYF.

The CDR3 DNA sequence: TGTGCCAGCAGTGGTAAGACCCAGTACTTC. Amino acids: CASSGKTQYF. The genes are TRBV25-1 and TRBJ2-5; D gene ambiguous. This CDR3 has 10 amino acids. Trimming took off 4 bases at V and 6 bases at J, with 3 bases between the two ends. The germline CDR1 and CDR2 sequences are MGHDK and SYGVNS.

This clonotype was counted between two and nine times. The rearrangement links TRBV5-1 to TRBJ2-3; 16 nucleotides match TRBD2. V shed 3 bases and J 4 bases; nucleotides not matched to a gene: 5. CDR1 is SGHRS and CDR2 is YFSETQ in the germline V gene. The CDR3 covers 17 residues. This CDR3 is CASSSGLAGGLSDTQYF. The DNA of the CDR3 is TGCGCCAGCAGCTCGGGACTAGCGGGAGGGCTCTCAGATACGCAGTATTTT.